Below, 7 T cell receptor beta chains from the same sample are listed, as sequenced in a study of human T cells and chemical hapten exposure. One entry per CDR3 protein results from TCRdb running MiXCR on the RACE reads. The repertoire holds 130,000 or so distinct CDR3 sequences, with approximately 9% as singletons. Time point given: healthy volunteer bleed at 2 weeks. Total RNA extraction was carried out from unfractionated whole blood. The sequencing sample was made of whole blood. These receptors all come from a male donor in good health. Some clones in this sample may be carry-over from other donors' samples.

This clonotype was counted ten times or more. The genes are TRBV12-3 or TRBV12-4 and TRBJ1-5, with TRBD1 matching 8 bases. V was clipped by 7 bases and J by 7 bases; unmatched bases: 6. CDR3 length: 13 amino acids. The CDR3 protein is CASTGQGTQPQHF. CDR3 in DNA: TGTGCCAGCACCGGACAGGGTACACAGCCCCAGCATTTT.

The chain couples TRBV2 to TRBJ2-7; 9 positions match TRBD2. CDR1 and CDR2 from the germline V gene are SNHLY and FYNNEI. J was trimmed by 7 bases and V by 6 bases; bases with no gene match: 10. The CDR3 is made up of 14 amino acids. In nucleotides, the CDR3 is TGTGCCAGCAGCCAGACTAGCGGCCCGTTGGAGCAGTACTTC. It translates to CASSQTSGPLEQYF.

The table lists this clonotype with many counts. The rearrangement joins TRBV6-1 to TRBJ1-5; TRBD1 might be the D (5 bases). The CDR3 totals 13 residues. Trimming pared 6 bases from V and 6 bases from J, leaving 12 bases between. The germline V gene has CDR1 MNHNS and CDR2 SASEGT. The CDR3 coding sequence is TGTGCCAGCAGAGGGGCCGGGGTTCAGCCCCAGCATTTT. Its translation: CASRGAGVQPQHF.

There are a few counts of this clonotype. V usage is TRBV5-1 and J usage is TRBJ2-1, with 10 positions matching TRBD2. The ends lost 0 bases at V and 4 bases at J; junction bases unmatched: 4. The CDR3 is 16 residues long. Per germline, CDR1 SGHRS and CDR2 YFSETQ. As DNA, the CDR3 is TGCGCCAGCAGCTTGGCCGCTAGCGGGGGTTACAATGAGCAGTTCTTC. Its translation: CASSLAASGGYNEQFF.

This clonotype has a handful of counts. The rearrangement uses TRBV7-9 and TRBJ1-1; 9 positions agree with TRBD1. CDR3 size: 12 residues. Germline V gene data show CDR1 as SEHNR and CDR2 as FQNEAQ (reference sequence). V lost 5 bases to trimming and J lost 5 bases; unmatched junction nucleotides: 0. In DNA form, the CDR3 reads TGTGCCAGCAGCGGGACAGGGACTGAAGCTTTCTTT. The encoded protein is CASSGTGTEAFF.

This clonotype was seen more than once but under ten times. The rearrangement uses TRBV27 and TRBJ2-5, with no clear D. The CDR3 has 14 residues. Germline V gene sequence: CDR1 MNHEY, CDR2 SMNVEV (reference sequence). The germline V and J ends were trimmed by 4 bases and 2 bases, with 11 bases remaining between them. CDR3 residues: CASSSLFLQETQYF. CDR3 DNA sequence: TGTGCCAGCAGTTCACTTTTCTTACAAGAGACCCAGTACTTC.

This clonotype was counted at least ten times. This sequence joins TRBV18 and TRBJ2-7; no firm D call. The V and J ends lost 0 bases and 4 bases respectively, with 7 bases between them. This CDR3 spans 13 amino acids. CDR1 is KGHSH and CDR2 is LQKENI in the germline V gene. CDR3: CASSPPSTYEQYF. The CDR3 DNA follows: TGTGCCAGCTCACCACCGTCAACATACGAGCAGTACTTC.